The 10 T cell receptor beta chains listed next were all sequenced from one sample in a study of cytomegalovirus exposure and HLA in healthy donors. It was with 60 Vbeta and 13 Jbeta primers that the PCR ran. The table came from immunoSEQ multiplex PCR; TCRdb's copy has only in-frame clones and leaves some out. The sample includes about 230,000 clones, approximately 81% seen only once; the top ten take roughly 0.22%. Sequencing was carried out using PBMCs. The receptors were gathered from a girl aged 2-10 years in good health and CMV-seronegative.

The chain is built from TRBV19 and TRBJ2-3, with D perhaps matching TRBD2 (5 bases). Germline CDR1 is LNHDA and CDR2 is SQIVND (reference sequence). Trimming left V 8 bases short and J 2 bases short, with 11 bases between. CDR3 length: 13 amino acids. The DNA of the CDR3 is TGTGCCAGTTCAGGACTCCTCACAGATACGCAGTATTTT. This codes for CASSGLLTDTQYF.

This chain connects TRBV11-2 to TRBJ1-6; tentatively, D is TRBD1 (6 bases). There are 15 residues in the CDR3. The V and J ends lost 5 bases and 7 bases respectively, with 15 bases between them. Germline V gene sequence: CDR1 SGHAT, CDR2 FQNNGV. CDR3 amino acids: CASSERAGENSPLHF. CDR3 bases: TGTGCCAGCAGCGAAAGGGCAGGGGAGAATTCACCCCTCCACTTT.

This clone was recorded a few times. The chain employs TRBV5-4 and TRBJ1-1; unclear D gene. V lost 1 base and J lost 5, with 9 bases in between. The germline gives CDR1 SGHNT, CDR2 YYREEE (reference sequence). CDR3 length equals 13 residues. The CDR3 bases are TGTGCCAGCAGCTTGATCTTCGTAACTGAAGCTTTCTTT. It encodes CASSLIFVTEAFF.

This clone was counted a few times. This chain uses TRBV6-5 with TRBJ1-4, with D uncertain. Germline V CDR1 and CDR2: MNHEY, SVGAGI. Between the trimmed V and J ends, which lost 10 bases and 0 bases, there was a span of 12 bases. This CDR3 comprises 14 residues. CDR3 sequence (DNA): TGTGCCACCTCCACGGAGGCAACTAATGAAAAACTGTTTTTT. This codes for CATSTEATNEKLFF.

V and J are TRBV19 and TRBJ2-3; 10 nucleotides agree with TRBD1. Looked up from germline, CDR1 is LNHDA and CDR2 is SQIVND (reference sequence). After removal of 5 bases from V and 6 bases from J, the junction contained 8 bases not matched to a gene. The length of the CDR3 is 15 residues. CDR3 sequence: CASSSPGQGLDTQYF. The CDR3 bases are TGTGCCAGTAGTTCACCGGGACAGGGGCTGGATACGCAGTATTTT.

The chain couples TRBV5-5 to TRBJ2-7; 9 bases are shared with TRBD1. The CDR3 is 15 amino acids. V gave up 0 bases and J gave up 3 bases; unmatched junction bases: 4. The germline gives CDR1 SGHKS, CDR2 YYEKEE (reference sequence). CDR3 in amino acids: CASSLGQGELYEQYF. As DNA, the CDR3 is TGTGCCAGCAGCTTGGGACAGGGGGAACTCTACGAGCAGTACTTC.

The CDR3 protein is CASSQHDRGGTDTQYF. The CDR3 bases are TGCGCCAGCAGCCAACACGACAGGGGCGGGACAGATACGCAGTATTTT. V gene TRBV4-1 combines with J gene TRBJ2-3; TRBD1 matches 8 bases. Per the germline V gene, CDR1 is MGHRA and CDR2 is YSYEKL. The CDR3 runs to 16 residues. V shed 2 bases and J 3 bases; nucleotides not matched to a gene: 7.

The rearrangement uses TRBV15 and TRBJ1-3; 9 nucleotides agree with TRBD1. The germline V gene has CDR1 LNHNV and CDR2 YYDKDF (reference sequence). V trimming: 4 bases; J trimming: 8 bases; junction bases outside the gene matches: 6. This CDR3 region has 14 residues. The CDR3 DNA follows: TGTGCCACCAGCACAAGACAGGGGGACGACACCATATATTTT. Translation gives CATSTRQGDDTIYF. The full variable domain, completed using reference TRBV15 and TRBJ1-3, is DAMVIQNPRYQVTQFGKPVTLSCSQTLNHNVMYWYQQKSSQAPKLLFHYYDKDFNNEADTPDNFQSRRPNTSFCFLDIRSPGLGDTAMYLCATSTRQGDDTIYFGEGSWLTVV.

The rearrangement links TRBV20-1 to TRBJ2-3; D unresolved. Germline CDR1 reads DFQATT; CDR2 reads SNEGSKA (reference sequence). The CDR3 has 11 amino acids. The V and J ends lost 3 bases and 3 bases respectively, with 4 bases between them. The CDR3 nucleotides read TGCAGTGCTAGTGTAACAGATACGCAGTATTTT. Its protein product is CSASVTDTQYF.

The chain is built from TRBV7-7 and TRBJ2-1, with D maybe TRBD2 (6 bases). V lost 2 bases and J lost 4, with 15 bases in between. CDR3 length: 16 amino acids. CDR1 and CDR2 (germline): SSHAT, FNYEAQ (reference sequence). CDR3 sequence reads: CASSLYGGEIYNEQFF. CDR3 coding DNA: TGTGCCAGCAGCTTATACGGGGGAGAAATTTACAATGAGCAGTTCTTC.